The 18 T cell receptor beta chains listed next were all sequenced from one sample in a study of T cells after yellow fever vaccination. TCRdb itself ran the 5' RACE reads through MiXCR, one entry per CDR3 protein. The sample gives about 350,000 distinct CDR3 sequences, 4.1% of which show up once; roughly 24% is in the top ten. This material consisted of PBMCs, taken 5 days after the yellow fever booster vaccination. The receptors derive from a man aged 18-30 years who received the YFV17D yellow fever vaccine.

Only a few counts were recorded for this clonotype. The chain uses TRBV14 and TRBJ2-2, with no clear D. The CDR3 sequence is 14 residues long. The V end lost 1 base, the J end lost 4 bases, and 7 bases lay between the germline ends. The germline V gene encodes CDR1 SGHDN and CDR2 FVKESK. The CDR3 DNA sequence: TGTGCCAGCAGCCAAGTTGTCGGCACCGGGGAGCTGTTTTTT. Translation gives CASSQVVGTGELFF.

This clonotype was observed a few times. The chain employs TRBV6-2 or TRBV6-3 and TRBJ1-1; no clear D. Germline CDR1 is MNHEY and CDR2 is SVGEGT. Trimming shortened V by 7 bases and J by 0 bases, and 9 bases separated the two germline ends. The CDR3 spans 13 residues. This chain's CDR3 is CASTRPVNTEAFF. CDR3 in DNA: TGTGCCAGCACGCGCCCGGTGAACACTGAAGCTTTCTTT.

Many counts were recorded for this clonotype. This chain uses TRBV7-2 with TRBJ2-3; D not resolved. The germline V gene has CDR1 SGHTA and CDR2 FQGNSA. Trimming took off 2 bases at V and 3 bases at J, with 3 bases between the two ends. This CDR3 region has 12 residues. CDR3 in DNA: TGTGCCAGCAGCTTATATACAGATACGCAGTATTTT. This gives the protein CASSLYTDTQYF.

This chain connects TRBV4-3 to TRBJ2-5, with 8 bases fitting TRBD1. The CDR3 runs 15 residues. Germline loops: CDR1 LGHNA, CDR2 YSLEER. The ends lost 6 bases at V and 2 bases at J; junction bases unmatched: 8. The CDR3 region is CASSRGRGLQETQYF. The DNA of the CDR3 is TGCGCCAGCAGTCGAGGCAGGGGGCTTCAAGAGACCCAGTACTTC.

This clonotype was seen a few times. V gene TRBV3-1 combines with J gene TRBJ2-7, with TRBD2 identical over 7 bases. J was trimmed by 2 bases and V by 4 bases; bases with no gene match: 8. The CDR3 consists of 15 residues. Germline values: CDR1 LGHDT, CDR2 YNNKEL (reference sequence). The CDR3 nucleotides read TGTGCCAGCAGCCCCCTACGGGGGGTAACCTACGAGCAGTACTTC. Translating gives CASSPLRGVTYEQYF.

This clonotype was counted only a few times. The chain carries TRBV4-1 and TRBJ2-3; TRBD2 matches 7 bases. There are 16 residues in the CDR3. CDR1 MGHRA and CDR2 YSYEKL come from the germline V gene. The V gene end was trimmed by 1 base and the J gene end by 1 base; junction bases not matched to a gene: 5. The CDR3 spells CASSQVSAGGTDTQYF. CDR3 coding DNA: TGCGCCAGCAGCCAAGTTTCGGCGGGAGGCACAGATACGCAGTATTTT.

This clonotype was recorded at least ten times. This sequence joins TRBV20-1 and TRBJ2-3; D is perhaps TRBD1 (6 bases). Germline V gene data show CDR1 as DFQATT and CDR2 as SNEGSKA (reference sequence). This CDR3 is 14 amino acids long. V lost 6 bases, J lost 0 bases, and 13 bases lay in between. The CDR3 DNA follows: TGCAGTGCCGGAGCAGGGGCCAGCACAGATACGCAGTATTTT. The encoded protein is CSAGAGASTDTQYF.

The V call is TRBV7-2, the J call TRBJ2-1, with D possibly being TRBD2 (6 bases). The CDR3 consists of 14 residues. CDR1 is SGHTA, CDR2 FQGNSA, per germline. The V gene lost 0 bases and the J gene lost 6 bases, with 9 bases spanning the gap. The CDR3 protein is CASSLALAVNEQFF. DNA for the CDR3: TGTGCCAGCAGCTTAGCCTTAGCGGTCAATGAGCAGTTCTTC.

The V gene is TRBV15, the J gene TRBJ1-3; D gene ambiguous. The CDR3 extends over 13 amino acids. The germline V gene encodes CDR1 LNHNV and CDR2 YYDKDF (reference sequence). The V and J ends lost 3 bases and 7 bases respectively, with 10 bases between them. CDR3 sequence reads: CATSSDSGNTIYF. CDR3 nucleotides: TGTGCCACCAGCAGCGACTCCGGGAACACCATATATTTT.

The chain links TRBV27 to TRBJ1-4; no clear D gene. Per the germline V gene, CDR1 is MNHEY and CDR2 is SMNVEV (reference sequence). CDR3 length: 15 amino acids. V was cut by 6 bases and J by 0 bases, with 11 bases left in between. In DNA form, the CDR3 reads TGTGCCAGCAGACCCCCCAGAGCAACTAATGAAAAACTGTTTTTT. It codes for CASRPPRATNEKLFF.

Concerning this clonotype itself: A read error may explain this, as a much larger clone is one base away. The rearrangement uses TRBV5-1 and TRBJ1-2; 12 nucleotides agree with TRBD1. Germline V lookup: CDR1 SGHRS, CDR2 YFSETQ. The CDR3 spans 17 residues. After removal of 2 bases from V and 4 bases from J, the junction contained 9 bases not matched to a gene. The CDR3 DNA is TGCGCCAGCAGCTTCGGGACAGGGGGCGCCGTTGGCTATGGCTACACCTTC. Translation gives CASSFGTGGAVGYGYTF.

The chain combines TRBV12-3 or TRBV12-4 with TRBJ2-3, with 8 bases matching TRBD2. The ends lost 10 bases at V and 8 bases at J; junction bases unmatched: 11. This CDR3 has 13 residues. The CDR3 loop is CAISWNLAGTQYF. For the CDR3, the DNA is TGTGCCATCTCATGGAACCTAGCGGGTACGCAGTATTTT.

The chain is built from TRBV11-2 and TRBJ1-5; the D gene is possibly TRBD1 (5 bases). The CDR3 is 15 residues long. The V gene lost 5 bases and the J gene lost 2 bases, with 13 bases spanning the gap. Germline V gene sequence: CDR1 SGHAT, CDR2 FQNNGV. CDR3 bases: TGTGCCAGCAGCCCGATGGGAGGGGGCAATCAGCCCCAGCATTTT. Translating gives CASSPMGGGNQPQHF.

Points on this clonotype: A much larger clone differs from this one at a single base, so this may be a read error. The genes are TRBV5-1 and TRBJ2-3, with 8 nucleotides matching TRBD1. This CDR3 has 15 residues. Germline lookup yields CDR1 SGHRS and CDR2 YFSETQ. The CDR3, as DNA: TGCGCCAGCAGCGGTGGGAACAGGGGGGCAGATACGAAGTATTTT. Translation gives CASSGGNRGADTKYF.

This clonotype was found many times. The chain links TRBV7-9 to TRBJ1-2; a weak D match, TRBD1 (6 bases). The CDR3 sequence is 12 residues long. Germline CDR1 SEHNR, CDR2 FQNEAQ (reference sequence). V was trimmed by 5 bases and J by 7 bases, leaving 11 bases between them. Here the CDR3 DNA reads TGTGCCAGCAGCCCCGGGGGCAGTGGCTACACCTTC. Encoded protein: CASSPGGSGYTF.

The CDR3 DNA follows: TGTGCCAGCAGTGGCCTGACAGGGGCCGCGTCCTACGAGCAGTACTTC. Protein sequence: CASSGLTGAASYEQYF. The chain couples TRBV25-1 to TRBJ2-7, with 8 bases fitting TRBD1. The trim removed 4 bases at V and 1 base at J, leaving 9 bases unmatched. Germline lookup yields CDR1 MGHDK and CDR2 SYGVNS. This CDR3 spans 16 amino acids.

This clonotype was picked up a small number of times. The chain joins TRBV2 to TRBJ1-4; D unclear. CDR1 SNHLY and CDR2 FYNNEI come from the germline V gene. Between the trimmed V and J ends, which lost 6 bases and 0 bases, there was a span of 8 bases. The CDR3 contains 14 residues. The CDR3 loop is CASRVDATNEKLFF. The CDR3 DNA is TGTGCCAGCAGAGTAGATGCAACTAATGAAAAACTGTTTTTT.

This clonotype came up many times. The gene calls are TRBV7-9 and TRBJ2-7; maybe TRBD2 (5 bases). This CDR3 is 16 amino acids long. Trimming removed 4 bases at V and 0 bases at J, with 16 bases between. Germline V gene sequence: CDR1 SEHNR, CDR2 FQNEAQ (reference sequence). The CDR3 is CASSSEEVTGSYEQYF. In nucleotides, the CDR3 is TGTGCCAGCAGCTCCGAGGAGGTGACCGGCTCCTACGAGCAGTACTTC.